What follows are 22 T cell receptor beta chains derived from one specimen sequenced in a study of CD8 T cells in ankylosing spondylitis. TCRdb re-derived calls from the 5' RACE reads in MiXCR, one entry per CDR3 protein. The sample carries roughly 260,000 distinct CDR3 sequences, over 15% recorded once. Sequenced material: blood, either unsorted or a sorted T cell fraction (not recorded which). These receptors originate from a male donor with ankylosing spondylitis or in good health (not recorded which).

The sample holds a few counts of this clonotype. This chain links TRBV5-1 with TRBJ2-3; TRBD2 agrees at 11 bases. CDR1 is SGHRS and CDR2 is YFSETQ in the germline V gene. The CDR3 extends over 16 amino acids. With V trimmed by 2 bases and J by 2 bases, 4 bases remained unmatched. CDR3 DNA: TGCGCCAGCAGCTTTGGACTAGCGGGTTCCACAGATACGCAGTATTTT. Translated, it gives CASSFGLAGSTDTQYF.

The V gene is TRBV7-2, the J gene TRBJ1-4; D might be TRBD1 (6 bases). V lost 2 bases, J lost 6 bases, and 13 bases lay in between. Per the germline V gene, CDR1 is SGHTA and CDR2 is FQGNSA. CDR3 length: 15 residues. CDR3 nucleotides: TGTGCCAGCAGCTTATTAGGGGGGCGTGATGAAAAACTGTTTTTT. Translation gives CASSLLGGRDEKLFF.

This clonotype was counted only a few times. The chain links TRBV5-1 to TRBJ2-7; TRBD2 agrees at 7 bases. V was pared by 0 bases and J by 7 bases, with 10 bases of the junction left unmatched. This CDR3 is built from 15 residues. The germline gives CDR1 SGHRS, CDR2 YFSETQ. This CDR3 is CASSLDREEVREQYV. The CDR3 DNA reads TGCGCCAGCAGCTTGGATCGGGAGGAAGTTCGGGAGCAGTACGTC.

In this sample, this clonotype turned up many times. This chain connects TRBV5-1 to TRBJ2-7, with 7 bases fitting TRBD1. The ends lost 4 bases at V and 4 bases at J; junction bases unmatched: 8. CDR1 is SGHRS, CDR2 YFSETQ, per germline. This CDR3 region has 14 residues. The CDR3 is CASSPRDSPYEQYV. The CDR3 DNA follows: TGCGCCAGCAGCCCCAGGGACAGCCCGTACGAGCAGTACGTC.

This chain joins TRBV12-3 or TRBV12-4 and TRBJ1-2; 8 bases line up with TRBD1. V shed 7 bases, J shed 3 bases, and the junction held 4 bases outside the gene matches. The CDR3 consists of 13 residues. CDR3 nucleotides: TGTGCCAGCAACGGACAGGGCGACTATGGCTACACCTTC. It specifies CASNGQGDYGYTF.

V gene TRBV7-3 combines with J gene TRBJ2-1; D is ambiguous. The CDR3 sequence is 16 residues long. V gave up 1 base and J gave up 3 bases, with 13 bases separating them. Germline CDR1 SGHTA, CDR2 FQGTGA. The CDR3, as DNA: TGTGCCAGCAGCTTAATGGGTAGGGTTAACTACAATGAGCAGTTCTTC. It specifies CASSLMGRVNYNEQFF.

This clonotype was counted a single time. The chain recombines TRBV19 with TRBJ2-4; no clear D. From germline, CDR1 is LNHDA and CDR2 SQIVND (reference sequence). The V end lost 0 bases, the J end lost 6 bases, and 15 bases lay between the germline ends. This CDR3 is 16 amino acids long. DNA for the CDR3: TGTGCCAGTAGTATAGATCCCGTGAAGGCTCTAAACATTCAGTACTTC. Its protein product is CASSIDPVKALNIQYF.

J is TRBJ2-1 and V is TRBV7-9; 10 positions agree with TRBD2. V was clipped by 4 bases and J by 9 bases; unmatched bases: 6. The CDR3 sequence is 14 residues long. The germline V gene has CDR1 SEHNR and CDR2 FQNEAQ (reference sequence). CDR3 nucleotides: TGTGCCAGCAGCTCCGGGACTAGCGAGAGTGAGCAGTTCTTC. This codes for CASSSGTSESEQFF.

This clonotype was observed a handful of times. The rearrangement links TRBV6-5 to TRBJ1-1; D might be TRBD1 (6 bases). CDR1 is MNHEY and CDR2 is SVGAGI in the germline V gene. The CDR3 covers 14 residues. V gave up 6 bases and J gave up 3 bases, with 14 bases separating them. DNA for the CDR3: TGTGCCAGCAGGCCCAGGGGTGTCGACACTGAAGCTTTCTTT. Residues: CASRPRGVDTEAFF.

The chain employs TRBV7-2 and TRBJ2-6; D uncertain. The CDR3 covers 12 residues. Trimming shortened V by 5 bases and J by 11 bases, and 10 bases separated the two germline ends. The germline V gene encodes CDR1 SGHTA and CDR2 FQGNSA. The CDR3 protein is CASSLRFDVLTF. CDR3 in DNA: TGTGCCAGCAGCCTACGCTTCGACGTCCTGACTTTC. The full variable domain, with the rest looked up from reference TRBV7-2 and TRBJ2-6, is GAGVSQSPSNKVTEKGKDVELRCDPISGHTALYWYRQSLGQGLEFLIYFQGNSAPDKSGLPSDRFSAERTGGSVSTLTIQRTQQEDSAVYLCASSLRFDVLTFGAGSRLTVL.

This clonotype appeared a few times. The chain joins TRBV18 to TRBJ2-5; possibly TRBD1 or TRBD2 for D (5 bases each). With 3 bases removed from V and 3 bases from J, the gap between germline ends came to 17 bases. The CDR3 length is 16 residues. The germline V gene encodes CDR1 KGHSH and CDR2 LQKENI. CDR3: CASSPQRRLGEETQYF. The CDR3 DNA sequence: TGTGCCAGCTCACCCCAGCGACGTTTGGGGGAAGAGACCCAGTACTTC.

V usage is TRBV12-3 or TRBV12-4 and J usage is TRBJ1-1; D may be TRBD1 (6 bases). V was cut by 1 base and J by 4 bases, with 16 bases left in between. The CDR3 loop spans 16 amino acids. The CDR3 sequence: CASSLVRGAWGTEAFF. The CDR3 DNA reads TGTGCCAGCAGTTTAGTTCGGGGGGCTTGGGGCACTGAAGCTTTCTTT.

A few counts support this clonotype. The chain joins TRBV12-3 or TRBV12-4 to TRBJ2-5; 13 bases are shared with TRBD2. The J segment lost 7 bases and the V segment lost 5 bases, leaving 4 bases of the junction unmatched. The CDR3 contains 14 residues. The CDR3 region is CASSDTSGGVTQYF. CDR3 nucleotide sequence: TGTGCCAGCAGTGACACTAGCGGGGGGGTGACCCAGTACTTC.

The J gene is TRBJ2-2, the V gene TRBV7-6; 11 bases line up with TRBD2. CDR1 and CDR2 from the germline V gene are SGHVS and FNYEAQ. This CDR3 spans 18 amino acids. Unmatched junction bases numbered 8, after V lost 5 bases and J lost 0 bases. The CDR3 nucleotides read TGTGCCAGCAGCCCCGGGACTAGCGGCCCAACGAACACCGGGGAGCTGTTTTTT. It yields the protein CASSPGTSGPTNTGELFF.

This clonotype was recorded only once. This chain links TRBV30 with TRBJ2-2; weak D call: TRBD2 (6 bases). CDR3 size: 13 residues. Germline CDR1 is GTSNPN and CDR2 is SVGIG (reference sequence). V lost 0 bases and J 6 bases, leaving 8 bases between the germline ends. This CDR3 reads CAWSVGGAGELFF. The CDR3, as DNA: TGTGCCTGGAGTGTTGGCGGGGCCGGGGAGCTGTTTTTT. Full variable domain (missing parts from reference TRBV30 and TRBJ2-2): SQTIHQWPATLVQPVGSPLSLECTVEGTSNPNLYWYRQAAGRGLQLLFYSVGIGQISSEVPQNLSASRPQDRQFILSSKKLLLSDSGFYLCAWSVGGAGELFFGEGSRLTVL.

This clonotype was detected a few times. The chain is built from TRBV12-3 or TRBV12-4 and TRBJ1-2; D not certain. The V end lost 7 bases, the J end lost 5 bases, and 14 bases lay between the germline ends. The CDR3 contains 13 residues. CDR3: CASTEVLKYGYTF. The CDR3 coding sequence is TGTGCCAGCACCGAGGTACTGAAGTATGGCTACACCTTC.

The chain carries TRBV3-1 and TRBJ2-3; D gene ambiguous. Germline V gene lookup returns CDR1 LGHDT and CDR2 YNNKEL (reference sequence). Trimming removed 1 base at V and 5 bases at J, with 4 bases between. The CDR3 spans 12 residues. The CDR3 nucleotides are TGTGCCAGCAGCCAAGCAGGAGATACGCAGTATTTT. Protein product: CASSQAGDTQYF.

The chain is built from TRBV3-1 and TRBJ2-1; D uncertain. In germline, CDR1 is LGHDT, CDR2 YNNKEL (reference sequence). The CDR3 sequence is 14 residues long. Trimming pared 0 bases from V and 7 bases from J, leaving 10 bases between. The chain's CDR3 is CASSQDPSINEQFF. CDR3 coding DNA: TGTGCCAGCAGCCAAGATCCTAGTATTAATGAGCAGTTCTTC.

In this sample, this clonotype turned up a few times. The rearrangement links TRBV12-3 or TRBV12-4 to TRBJ2-5; D gene uncertain. The CDR3 runs 11 residues. The germline V and J ends were trimmed by 4 bases and 4 bases, with 4 bases remaining between them. For the CDR3, the DNA is TGTGCCAGCAGTTACACAGAGACCCAGTACTTC. Translated: CASSYTETQYF.

This clonotype has just a few counts. V usage is TRBV20-1 and J usage is TRBJ1-2, with D perhaps matching TRBD1 (5 bases). There are 13 residues in the CDR3. Germline lookup yields CDR1 DFQATT and CDR2 SNEGSKA (reference sequence). V gave up 6 bases and J gave up 8 bases, with 19 bases separating them. This CDR3 is CSAKGGTMTGYTF. CDR3 sequence (DNA): TGCAGTGCCAAGGGAGGGACCATGACGGGCTACACCTTC.

The V call is TRBV3-1, the J call TRBJ2-3; tentatively, D is TRBD1 (5 bases). CDR3 length equals 14 residues. Deletions cut 4 bases from V and 4 bases from J, with 12 bases between. CDR1 is LGHDT and CDR2 is YNNKEL in the germline V gene (reference sequence). In DNA form, the CDR3 reads TGTGCCAGCAGCCCTGGGGCCTACCCAGATACGCAGTATTTT. Protein product: CASSPGAYPDTQYF.

The chain employs TRBV5-1 and TRBJ1-3; perhaps TRBD1 as D (5 bases). Trimming took 5 bases from V and 4 from J, leaving 10 bases between them. This CDR3 spans 13 amino acids. The germline CDR1 and CDR2 sequences are SGHRS and YFSETQ. The CDR3 sequence is CASSAGNGNTIYF. The CDR3 DNA reads TGCGCCAGCAGTGCAGGGAACGGAAACACCATATATTTT.